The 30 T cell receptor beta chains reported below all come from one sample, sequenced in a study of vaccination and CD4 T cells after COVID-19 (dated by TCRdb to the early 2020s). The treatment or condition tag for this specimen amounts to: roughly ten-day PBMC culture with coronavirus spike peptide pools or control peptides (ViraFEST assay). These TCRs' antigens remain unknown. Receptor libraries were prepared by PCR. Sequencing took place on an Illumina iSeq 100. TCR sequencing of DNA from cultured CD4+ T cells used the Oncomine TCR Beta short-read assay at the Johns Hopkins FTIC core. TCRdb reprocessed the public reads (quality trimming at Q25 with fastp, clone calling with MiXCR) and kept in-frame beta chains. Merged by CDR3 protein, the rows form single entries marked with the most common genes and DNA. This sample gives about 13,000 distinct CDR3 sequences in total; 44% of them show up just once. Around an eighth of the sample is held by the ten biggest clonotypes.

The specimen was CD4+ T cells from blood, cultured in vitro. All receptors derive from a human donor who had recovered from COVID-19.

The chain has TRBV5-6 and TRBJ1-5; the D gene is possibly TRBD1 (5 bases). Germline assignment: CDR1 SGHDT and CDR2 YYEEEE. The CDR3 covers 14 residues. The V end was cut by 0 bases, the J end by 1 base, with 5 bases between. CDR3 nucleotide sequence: TGTGCCAGCAGCTTGGGGGGGAGCAATCAGCCCCAGCATTTT. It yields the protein CASSLGGSNQPQHF.

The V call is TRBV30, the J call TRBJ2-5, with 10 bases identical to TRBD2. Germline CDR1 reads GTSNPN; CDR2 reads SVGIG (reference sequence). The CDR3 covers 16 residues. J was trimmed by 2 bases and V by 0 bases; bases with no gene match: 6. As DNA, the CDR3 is TGTGCCTGGAGTGTAGGTACGACTAGCGGGCAAGAGACCCAGTACTTC. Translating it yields CAWSVGTTSGQETQYF.

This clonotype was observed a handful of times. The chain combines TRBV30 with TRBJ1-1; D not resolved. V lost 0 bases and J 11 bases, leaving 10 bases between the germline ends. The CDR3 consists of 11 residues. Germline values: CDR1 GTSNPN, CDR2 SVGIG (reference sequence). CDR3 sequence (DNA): TGTGCCTGGAGTGTATCGGCGCGGGCTTTCTTT. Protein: CAWSVSARAFF.

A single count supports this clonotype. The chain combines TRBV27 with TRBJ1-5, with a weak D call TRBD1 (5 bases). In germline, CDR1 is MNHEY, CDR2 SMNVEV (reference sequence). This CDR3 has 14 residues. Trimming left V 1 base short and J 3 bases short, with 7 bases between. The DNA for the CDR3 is TGTGCCAGCAGTTTATGGGGGTTCAATCAGCCCCAGCATTTT. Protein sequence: CASSLWGFNQPQHF.

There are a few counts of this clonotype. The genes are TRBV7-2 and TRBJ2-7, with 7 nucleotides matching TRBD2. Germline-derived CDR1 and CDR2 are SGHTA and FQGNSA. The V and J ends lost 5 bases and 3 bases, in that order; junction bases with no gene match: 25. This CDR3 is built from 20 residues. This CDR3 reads CASSNTPDGGISTSNYEQYF. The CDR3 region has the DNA TGTGCCAGCAGCAACACTCCGGACGGGGGGATCTCGACCTCCAACTACGAGCAGTACTTC.

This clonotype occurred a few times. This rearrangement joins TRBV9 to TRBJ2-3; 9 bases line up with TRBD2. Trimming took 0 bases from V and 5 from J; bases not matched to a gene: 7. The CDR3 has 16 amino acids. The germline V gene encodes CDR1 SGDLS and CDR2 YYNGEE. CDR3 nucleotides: TGTGCCAGCAGCGTAGGGGCTAGCGGGGAAAGAGATACGCAGTATTTT. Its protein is CASSVGASGERDTQYF.

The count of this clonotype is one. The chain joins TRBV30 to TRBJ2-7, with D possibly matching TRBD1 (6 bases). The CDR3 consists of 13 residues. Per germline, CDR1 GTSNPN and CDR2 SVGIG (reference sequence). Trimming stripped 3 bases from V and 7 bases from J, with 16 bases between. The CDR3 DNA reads TGTGCCTGGAGACTAACAGGGCCTCGGGAGCAGTACTTC. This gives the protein CAWRLTGPREQYF.

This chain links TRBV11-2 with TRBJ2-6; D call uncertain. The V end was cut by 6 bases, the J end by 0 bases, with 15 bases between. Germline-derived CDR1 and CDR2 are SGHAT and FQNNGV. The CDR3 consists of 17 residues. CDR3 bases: TGTGCCAGCAGGTGGTTCGGACCACGCTCTGGGGCCAACGTCCTGACTTTC. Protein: CASRWFGPRSGANVLTF.

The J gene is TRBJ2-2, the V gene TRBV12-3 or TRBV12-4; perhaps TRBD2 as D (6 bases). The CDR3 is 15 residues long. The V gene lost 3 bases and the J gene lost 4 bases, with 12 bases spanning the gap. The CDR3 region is CASSFRGRGTGELFF. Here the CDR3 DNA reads TGTGCCAGCAGTTTTCGGGGGAGAGGCACCGGGGAGCTGTTTTTT.

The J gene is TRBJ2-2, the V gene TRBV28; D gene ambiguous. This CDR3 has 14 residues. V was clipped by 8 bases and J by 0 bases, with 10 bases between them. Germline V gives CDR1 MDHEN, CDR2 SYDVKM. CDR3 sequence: CASRSPANTGELFF. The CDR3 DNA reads TGTGCCAGCCGGAGCCCCGCGAACACCGGGGAGCTGTTTTTT.

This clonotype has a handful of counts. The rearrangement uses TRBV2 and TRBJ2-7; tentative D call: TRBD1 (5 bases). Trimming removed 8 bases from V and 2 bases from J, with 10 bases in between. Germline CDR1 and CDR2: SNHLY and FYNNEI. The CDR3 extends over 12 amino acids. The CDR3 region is CASDSFTYEQYF. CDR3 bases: TGTGCCAGCGACAGTTTCACCTACGAGCAGTACTTC.

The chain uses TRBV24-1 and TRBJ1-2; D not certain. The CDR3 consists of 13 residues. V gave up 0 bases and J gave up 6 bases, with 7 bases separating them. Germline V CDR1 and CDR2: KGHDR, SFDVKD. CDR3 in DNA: TGTGCCACCAGTGATTTGGTGGGGAATGGCTACACCTTC. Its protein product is CATSDLVGNGYTF.

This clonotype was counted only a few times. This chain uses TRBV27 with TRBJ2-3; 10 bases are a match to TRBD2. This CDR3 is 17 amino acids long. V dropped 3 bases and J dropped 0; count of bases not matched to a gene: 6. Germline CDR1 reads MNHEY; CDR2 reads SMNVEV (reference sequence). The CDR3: CASSFRGLATSTDTQYF. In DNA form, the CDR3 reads TGTGCCAGCAGTTTTAGGGGACTAGCGACTAGCACAGATACGCAGTATTTT.

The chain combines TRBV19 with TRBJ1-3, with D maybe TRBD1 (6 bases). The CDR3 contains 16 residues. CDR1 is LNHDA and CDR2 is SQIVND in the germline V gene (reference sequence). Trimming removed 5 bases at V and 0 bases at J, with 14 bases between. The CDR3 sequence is CASSSGHPSSGNTIYF. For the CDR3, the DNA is TGTGCCAGTAGTTCGGGACACCCAAGCTCTGGAAACACCATATATTTT.

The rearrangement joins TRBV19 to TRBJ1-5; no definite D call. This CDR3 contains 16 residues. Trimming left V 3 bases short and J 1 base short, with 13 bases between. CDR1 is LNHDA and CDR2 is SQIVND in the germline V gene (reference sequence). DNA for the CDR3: TGTGCCAGTAGTATGAACGTCCTGAGGAGCAATCAGCCCCAGCATTTT. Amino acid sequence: CASSMNVLRSNQPQHF.

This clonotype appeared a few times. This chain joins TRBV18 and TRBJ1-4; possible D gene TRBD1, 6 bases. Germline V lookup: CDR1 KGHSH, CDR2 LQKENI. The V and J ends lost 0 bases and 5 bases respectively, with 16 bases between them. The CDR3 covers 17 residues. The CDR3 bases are TGTGCCAGCTCACCACCCGAGGGGGGTATTAGGAATGAAAAACTGTTTTTT. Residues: CASSPPEGGIRNEKLFF.

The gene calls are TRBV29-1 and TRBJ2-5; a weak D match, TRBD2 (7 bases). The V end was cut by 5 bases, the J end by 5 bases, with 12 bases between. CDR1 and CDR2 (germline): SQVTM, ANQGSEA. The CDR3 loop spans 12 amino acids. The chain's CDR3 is CSVHRGGETQYF. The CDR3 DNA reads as TGCAGCGTTCATAGGGGGGGGGAGACCCAGTACTTC.

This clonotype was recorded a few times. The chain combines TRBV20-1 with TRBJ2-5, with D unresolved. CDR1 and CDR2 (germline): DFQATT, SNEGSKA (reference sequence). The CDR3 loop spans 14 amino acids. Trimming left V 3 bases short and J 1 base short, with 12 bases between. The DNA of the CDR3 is TGCAGTGCTAGCGCCCCCGGGCTCCAAGAGACCCAGTACTTC. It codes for CSASAPGLQETQYF.

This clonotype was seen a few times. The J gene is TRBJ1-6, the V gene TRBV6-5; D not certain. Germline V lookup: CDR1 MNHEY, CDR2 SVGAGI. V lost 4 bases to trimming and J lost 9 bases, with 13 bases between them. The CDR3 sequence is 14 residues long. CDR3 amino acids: CASSSSQESSPLHF. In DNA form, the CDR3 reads TGTGCCAGCAGTTCGTCTCAGGAGAGTTCACCCCTCCACTTT.

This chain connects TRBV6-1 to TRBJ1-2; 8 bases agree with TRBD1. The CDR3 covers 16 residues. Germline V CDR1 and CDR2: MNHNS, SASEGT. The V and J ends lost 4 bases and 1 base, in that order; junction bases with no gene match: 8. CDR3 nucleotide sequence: TGTGCCAGCAGTGGATTGGGACAGGATTTTAACTATGGCTACACCTTC. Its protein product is CASSGLGQDFNYGYTF.

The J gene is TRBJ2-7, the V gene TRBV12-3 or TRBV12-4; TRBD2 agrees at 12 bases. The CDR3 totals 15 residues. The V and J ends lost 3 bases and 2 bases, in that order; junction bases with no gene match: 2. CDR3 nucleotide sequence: TGTGCCAGCAGTTTGGGACTAGCGGGTGCCTACGAGCAGTACTTC. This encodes CASSLGLAGAYEQYF.

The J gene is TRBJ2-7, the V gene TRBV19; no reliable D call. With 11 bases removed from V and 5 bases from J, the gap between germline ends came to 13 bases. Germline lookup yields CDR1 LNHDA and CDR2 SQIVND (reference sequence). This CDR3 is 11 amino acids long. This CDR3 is CASSGGDEQYF. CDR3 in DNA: TGTGCCTCATCAGGCGGAGACGAGCAGTACTTC.

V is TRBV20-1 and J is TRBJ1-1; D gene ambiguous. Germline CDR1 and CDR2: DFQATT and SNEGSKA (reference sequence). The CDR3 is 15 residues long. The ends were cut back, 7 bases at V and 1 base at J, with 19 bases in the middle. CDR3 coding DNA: TGCAGTGTGGGGAACCGTCGGACGGGGAACACTGAAGCTTTCTTT. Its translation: CSVGNRRTGNTEAFF.

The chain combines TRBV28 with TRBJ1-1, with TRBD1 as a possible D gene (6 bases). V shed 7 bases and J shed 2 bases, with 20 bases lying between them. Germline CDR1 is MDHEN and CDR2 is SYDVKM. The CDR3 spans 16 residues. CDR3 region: CASKTPLDRLNTEAFF. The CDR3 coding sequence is TGTGCCAGCAAAACTCCGCTGGACAGACTAAACACTGAAGCTTTCTTT.

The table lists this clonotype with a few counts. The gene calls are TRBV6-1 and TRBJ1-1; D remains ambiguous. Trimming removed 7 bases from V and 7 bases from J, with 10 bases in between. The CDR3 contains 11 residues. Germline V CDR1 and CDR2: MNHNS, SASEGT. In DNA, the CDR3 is TGTGCCAGCACCGCCCAGCTTGAAGCTTTCTTT. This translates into CASTAQLEAFF.

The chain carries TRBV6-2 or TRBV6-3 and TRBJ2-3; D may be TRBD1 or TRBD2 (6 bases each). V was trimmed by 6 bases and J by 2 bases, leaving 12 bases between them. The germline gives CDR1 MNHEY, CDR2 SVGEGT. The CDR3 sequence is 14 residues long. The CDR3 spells CASRVGGPTDTQYF. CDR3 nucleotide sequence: TGTGCCAGCAGGGTTGGGGGGCCCACAGATACGCAGTATTTT.

DNA of the CDR3: TGTGCCAGCAGTTTTGAGGGTGGGTGGCGGGTTGTCAATGAGCAGTTCTTC. Residues: CASSFEGGWRVVNEQFF. V is TRBV27 and J is TRBJ2-1, with D maybe TRBD2 (5 bases). V lost 3 bases and J lost 6, with 21 bases in between. The CDR3 runs 17 residues. Germline V CDR1 and CDR2: MNHEY, SMNVEV (reference sequence).

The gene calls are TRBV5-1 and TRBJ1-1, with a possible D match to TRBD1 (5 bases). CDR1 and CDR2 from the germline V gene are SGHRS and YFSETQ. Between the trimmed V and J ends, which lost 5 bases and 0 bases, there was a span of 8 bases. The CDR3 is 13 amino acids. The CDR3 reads CASRIQVNTEAFF. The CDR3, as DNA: TGCGCCAGCAGAATACAGGTGAACACTGAAGCTTTCTTT.

The CDR3 DNA reads as TGTGCCAGCAGCGCCGGGACAGGGGAAAATCAGCCCCAGCATTTT. This sequence encodes CASSAGTGENQPQHF. The rearrangement uses TRBV5-8 and TRBJ1-5; 10 nucleotides align to TRBD1. CDR3 length: 15 amino acids. Germline V gene data show CDR1 as SGHTS and CDR2 as YDEGEE. V lost 4 bases, J lost 4 bases, and 5 bases stayed unmatched. The variable domain in full, with the rest retrieved from reference TRBV5-8 and TRBJ1-5, is EAGVTQSPTHLIKTRGQQATLRCSPISGHTSVYWYQQALGLGLQFLLWYDEGEERNRGNFPPRFSGRQFPNYSSELNVNALELEDSALYLCASSAGTGENQPQHFGDGTRLSIL.

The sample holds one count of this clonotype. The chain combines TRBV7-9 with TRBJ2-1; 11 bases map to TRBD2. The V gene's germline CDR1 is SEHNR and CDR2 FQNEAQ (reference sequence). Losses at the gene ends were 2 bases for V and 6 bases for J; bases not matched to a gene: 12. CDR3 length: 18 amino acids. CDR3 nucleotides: TGTGCCAGCAGCTTACCTCTTAGACTAGCGGGACGGCGCAATGAGCAGTTCTTC. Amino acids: CASSLPLRLAGRRNEQFF.